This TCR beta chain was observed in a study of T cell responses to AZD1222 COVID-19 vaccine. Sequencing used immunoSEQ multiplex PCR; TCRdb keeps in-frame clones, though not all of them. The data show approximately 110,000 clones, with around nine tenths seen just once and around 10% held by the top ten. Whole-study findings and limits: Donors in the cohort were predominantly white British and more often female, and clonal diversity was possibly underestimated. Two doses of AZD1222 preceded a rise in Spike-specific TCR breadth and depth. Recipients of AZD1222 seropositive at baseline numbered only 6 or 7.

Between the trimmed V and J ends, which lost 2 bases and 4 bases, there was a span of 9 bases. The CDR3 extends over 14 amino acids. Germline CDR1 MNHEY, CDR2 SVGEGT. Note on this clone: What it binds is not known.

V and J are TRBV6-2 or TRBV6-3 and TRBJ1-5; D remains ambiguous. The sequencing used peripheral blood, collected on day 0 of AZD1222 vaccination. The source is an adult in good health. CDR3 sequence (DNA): TGTGCCAGCAGTTACGTGCAGTTTAATCAGCCCCAGCATTTT. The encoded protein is CASSYVQFNQPQHF.